This T cell receptor (beta chain) was retrieved from a study of OX40 agonist ivuxolimab in advanced cancers. A note on the overall study: The costimulatory receptor OX40 (CD134) was targeted by ivuxolimab, a fully human IgG2 agonistic monoclonal antibody. Partial responses were achieved by three dose-escalation patients, of whom one had hepatocellular carcinoma and two had cutaneous melanoma. Of the approximately 50 dose-escalation patients, hepatocellular carcinoma was present in 19, melanoma in around 15, renal cell carcinoma in 9 and head and neck cancer in 9. A male proportion of about 79% and a mean age of approximately 60 years, ranging from roughly 23 to 79, were recorded for the dose-escalation cohort. Intravenous ivuxolimab was administered to patients every 2 weeks at six dose levels: 0.01, 0.1, 0.3, 1.5, 3 and 10 mg/kg. The monotherapy dose-escalation portion (N of about 47 patients) of the phase I ivuxolimab trial is reported in the paper. Prior anti-PD-1, anti-PD-L1 or anti-CTLA-4 therapy was permitted, and 40% of dose-escalation patients had received checkpoint inhibitors. The purpose of peripheral TCRbeta sequencing was to test whether ivuxolimab changed TCR sequence diversity and led to clonal T-cell expansion. Results the study describes overall, beyond this receptor: At doses from 0.1 to 3.0 mg/kg, clonal expansion was seen in both CD4+ and CD8+ blood T cells between baseline and week 6. After ivuxolimab, expanded clones were on average more numerous among CD8+ T cells than among CD4+ T cells. Low levels of normalized T-cell clonal expansion were also seen in some patients who did not respond. Which antigens the clonally expanded peripheral T cells were specific for was not determined. Partial responders in the 0.1-3.0 mg/kg groups had among the lowest normalized peripheral clonal expansion, especially among CD8+ T cells.

The trial excluded patients who had a history of autoimmune disease or were on systemic immunosuppression. Peripheral blood for TCR sequencing was collected from all dose cohorts at baseline, on cycle 4 day 1, and on cycle 7 day 1. The samples were drawn from a first-in-human, open-label, multicenter phase I dose-escalation trial of ivuxolimab. Adults with locally advanced or metastatic head and neck squamous cell, hepatocellular, melanoma or renal cell carcinoma were enrolled in the trial. Before TCR sequencing, CD4+ T cells and CD8+ T cells from peripheral blood were sorted into separate populations. Genomic DNA was isolated from the sorted cells so that the TCRbeta CDR3 region could be sequenced. TCRbeta CDR3 regions were sequenced using the immunoSEQ Assay. TCRdb limited this immuneACCESS table to in-frame rearrangements with V and J called. A share of clones is missing; checked studies link under half to unresolved V genes, and the rest is unexplained. Across this sample there are about 80,000 clones, with roughly 84% seen only once. Around 0.26% of the sample goes to the ten largest clones.

Including cysteine and phenylalanine, the CDR3 has 14 amino acids. The entry retains the CDR3 DNA only, 42 bases that are in frame from base 1. Based on the germline V gene, the CDR1 and CDR2 sequences are LGHNA and YNFKEQ. V is shortened by 5 bases, J by 4 bases, and the region joining them spans 14 bases. This clone appeared once. No cognate antigen has been identified for it. Per-base quality was not reported, and no clone a single base away is much larger than it. The chain uses TRBV4-2 and TRBJ1-2, with TRBD1 tentatively as D gene (5 bases match). This clonotype originated in an adult with an advanced solid tumor such as melanoma, head and neck, liver or kidney cancer. Material: CD4+ or CD8+ T cells sorted from blood, obtained in a trial of the OX40 agonist ivuxolimab. The nucleotides read TGTGCCAGCAGCTACGAGGTTGGGGGCTATGGCTACACCTTC. Its protein reads: CASSYEVGGYGYTF.